This T cell receptor (beta chain) was sequenced for a study of CD8 T cells in Susac syndrome (dated by TCRdb to the late 2010s). Context from the whole study: Repertoire sequencing was used to test whether CD8+ T cell activation and differentiation in Susac syndrome was antigen driven. The study compared CD8+ T cell repertoire clonality among about a dozen healthy donors, approximately 14 Susac syndrome patients and fewer than 19 multiple sclerosis patients. The study at large found these results: The study acknowledged that relatively few individuals were included in the TCR sequencing and HLA analysis.

High-throughput TCR beta sequencing profiled peripheral blood CD8+ and CD4+ T cells from healthy donors, Susac syndrome patients and multiple sclerosis patients. The multiple sclerosis controls were treatment-naive patients who had stable or active relapsing-remitting disease and met the revised McDonald criteria. Bulk CD8+ and CD4+ T cells were purified by magnetic negative isolation, whereas CD8+ TEMRA cells were enriched by FACS. Blood was drawn into EDTA tubes, processed within 24 hours, and PBMCs were isolated by density gradient centrifugation. PBMCs intended for TCR sequencing were cryopreserved in liquid nitrogen and thawed later in a water bath at 37 degrees C. The sorted or isolated CD4+, CD8+ and CD8+ TEMRA cells reached a purity of at least 90%. On this clonotype itself: Its antigen remains unidentified. Base qualities are not at hand, and no much larger clone is one base apart.

RNA was extracted using the RNeasy kit, and about 0.5 to 1 ug of the RNA was reverse transcribed with random hexamers. TCR beta CDR3 regions were amplified with the immunoSEQ multiplex PCR assay covering 54 Vbeta and 13 Jbeta segments. Bias from PCR amplification was corrected by using a synthetic template baseline for primer optimization and for computational correction. The original methods were these. Reads were annotated to V, D and J genes per IMGT and analyzed with immunoSEQ Analyzer, keeping only productive sequences. Clonality was computed as one minus Shannon entropy normalized by log2 of the number of productive unique sequences. Public and private clones were assessed among the 100 most prevalent clones of each patient and control. Clones were defined as Susac-specific when absent from the healthy and MS cohorts, from about 970 published viral clones and from other ImmuneACCESS disease sequences. TCRdb reran the public reads through fastp at Q25 and MiXCR, keeping productive beta chains. Rows with a matching CDR3 protein are joined into one entry that keeps the most common DNA and genes. V and J calls and clone size were set by TCRdb, not the authors. This sample comprises about 300,000 distinct CDR3 sequences, approximately 85% of them detected only once. The top ten clonotypes cover 0.2% to 0.25% of the sample.

Its CDR3 holds 14 amino acids, cysteine through phenylalanine. Only the CDR3 portion is preserved as DNA: 42 bases, with reading frame beginning at the first base. The germline V gene (reference sequence) specifies LNHDA as CDR1 and SQIVND as CDR2. Trimming takes 7 bases from V and 4 bases from J, and the germline ends sit 16 bases apart. The rearranged chain carries TRBV19 and TRBJ1-2; the D gene is not confidently resolved. The sequenced sample consisted of CD8+ T cells from PBMCs. The TCR comes from a human donor with multiple sclerosis. The DNA sequence is TGTGCCAGTACCCAACTATCGACTGGCTATGGCTACACCTTC. It encodes CASTQLSTGYGYTF.